There are a few counts of the clone carrying this T cell receptor (beta chain). The antigen remains undetermined. The data belong to a study of cytomegalovirus exposure and HLA in healthy donors. PCR primers comprised 60 Vbeta and 13 Jbeta primers. Using immunoSEQ multiplex PCR, the repertoire was profiled, and TCRdb retains in-frame clones only, with some absent. The table has roughly 100,000 clones, roughly 83% seen once. Points from the study as a whole: TCR sequences were mostly rare, though some public TCRs occurred in many donors. CMV serostatus was the sole immune exposure information available. Versus the approximately 720-donor mean, an Asian-associated ancestry cluster reportedly showed fewer N-insertions in a later analysis.

Input material: PBMCs. The clonotype originates from a man aged 40-49 years in good health and CMV-seronegative.

CDR3 DNA: TGTGCCTGGAGAAGAAGGGGTTCTGATTCACCCCTCCACTTT. Translated: CAWRRRGSDSPLHF. This sequence joins TRBV30 and TRBJ1-6; perhaps TRBD1 as D (5 bases). V was clipped by 3 bases and J by 8 bases, with 14 bases between them. The CDR3 has 14 residues. Germline assignment: CDR1 GTSNPN and CDR2 SVGIG (reference sequence).